This TCR beta chain was sequenced during a study of T-cell reconstitution after alpha-beta-depleted transplantation in children. Library preparation (for TCRbeta) was performed with unique molecular identifiers. Using its own MiXCR run on the PCR reads, TCRdb lists one record per CDR3 protein. The table shows around 380,000 distinct CDR3 sequences, with roughly 11% occurring only once. The CDR3 covers 15 residues. Deletions cut 5 bases from V and 6 bases from J, with 18 bases between. Germline V gives CDR1 SGHRS, CDR2 YFSETQ. This clonotype has ten or more counts. V usage is TRBV5-1 and J usage is TRBJ2-1; D may be TRBD1 or TRBD2 (5 bases each). The starting material was PBMCs from the stem cell graft donor, obtained from the stem cell graft. The sequence came from a human donor who donated a stem cell graft to a child with acute myeloid leukemia. The CDR3 DNA is TGCGCCAGCAGACGGGACCTCGGGATTCGCAATGAGCAGTTCTTC. It yields the protein CASRRDLGIRNEQFF.